The 26 T cell receptor beta chains listed next were all sequenced from one sample in a study of blood T cell repertoires in COVID-19. Sequenced by immunoSEQ multiplex PCR; TCRdb stores in-frame clones only, minus some. The sample shows 300,000 to 350,000 clones, about 90% of them seen only once. Specimen: PBMCs or T cells enriched from blood (not recorded which). The receptors come from a woman in her 30s who had recovered from COVID-19.

This clone has more than one count but fewer than ten. The rearrangement joins TRBV7-6 to TRBJ2-7; D is perhaps TRBD1 (6 bases). Germline CDR1 is SGHVS and CDR2 is FNYEAQ. The CDR3 is made up of 14 amino acids. V lost 5 bases to trimming and J lost 2 bases, with 13 bases between them. The CDR3 sequence is CASSGATGTYEQYF. The CDR3, as DNA: TGTGCCAGCAGCGGTGCGACAGGAACCTACGAGCAGTACTTC.

The rearrangement joins TRBV5-6 to TRBJ2-7; maybe TRBD2 (6 bases). CDR3 length: 13 residues. Trimming pared 5 bases from V and 5 bases from J, leaving 14 bases between. Germline loops: CDR1 SGHDT, CDR2 YYEEEE. This CDR3 reads CASSRWRRDEQYF. The DNA of the CDR3 is TGTGCCAGCAGTAGATGGAGGAGGGACGAGCAGTACTTC.

This clone was seen once. The chain employs TRBV9 and TRBJ2-3; TRBD2 aligns across 11 bases. Germline V gene data show CDR1 as SGDLS and CDR2 as YYNGEE. The CDR3 runs to 18 residues. V lost 2 bases to trimming and J lost 0 bases; unmatched junction nucleotides: 8. The CDR3 spells CASSVLAGGLTSTDTQYF. Here the CDR3 DNA reads TGTGCCAGCAGCGTGCTAGCGGGGGGCCTGACTAGCACAGATACGCAGTATTTT.

V gene TRBV7-6 combines with J gene TRBJ2-2; TRBD1 matches at 7 bases. The J segment lost 4 bases and the V segment lost 5 bases, leaving 10 bases of the junction unmatched. Germline-derived CDR1 and CDR2 are SGHVS and FNYEAQ. The CDR3 is 16 amino acids. The CDR3 DNA follows: TGTGCCAGCAGCACCCGACAGGGCTCGAGCACCGGGGAGCTGTTTTTT. This sequence encodes CASSTRQGSSTGELFF.

The V gene is TRBV2, the J gene TRBJ1-2; 8 bases line up with TRBD1. This CDR3 has 14 residues. Germline V gene data show CDR1 as SNHLY and CDR2 as FYNNEI. After removal of 6 bases from V and 7 bases from J, the junction contained 10 bases not matched to a gene. The CDR3 DNA follows: TGTGCCAGCAGCCGAATACAGGGGGGTAGTGGCTACACCTTC. Protein: CASSRIQGGSGYTF.

The CDR3 sequence: CASTLGARQGAATEQYF. The DNA of the CDR3 is TGTGCCAGCACCCTTGGAGCCCGACAGGGGGCTGCTACCGAGCAGTACTTC. The rearrangement uses TRBV11-3 and TRBJ2-7; 10 bases line up with TRBD1. Germline loops: CDR1 SGHNT, CDR2 YENEEA. Germline trimming cut 7 bases from V and 6 bases from J; bases unmatched to any gene: 18. The CDR3 totals 17 residues.

The chain combines TRBV11-3 with TRBJ1-1; D call uncertain. The CDR3 sequence is 15 residues long. V shed 0 bases and J shed 5 bases, with 13 bases lying between them. CDR1 and CDR2 (germline): SGHNT, YENEEA. Here the CDR3 DNA reads TGTGCCAGCAGCTTAGACAAGTGGCCCGGGACTGAAGCTTTCTTT. Translation: CASSLDKWPGTEAFF.

The rearrangement uses TRBV19 and TRBJ1-1; 9 nucleotides agree with TRBD1. CDR3 size: 14 residues. Germline loops: CDR1 LNHDA, CDR2 SQIVND (reference sequence). J lost 5 bases, V lost 4 bases, and 5 bases had no gene match. The CDR3 region is CASSTQTGGTEAFF. The CDR3 DNA reads TGTGCCAGTAGTACCCAGACAGGGGGGACTGAAGCTTTCTTT.

The rearrangement joins TRBV19 to TRBJ1-3; tentative D call: TRBD1 (6 bases). Germline V lookup: CDR1 LNHDA, CDR2 SQIVND (reference sequence). Trimming pared 3 bases from V and 4 bases from J, leaving 16 bases between. CDR3 length: 16 residues. This CDR3 reads CASSMGHPGVGNTIYF. CDR3 sequence (DNA): TGTGCCAGTAGTATGGGCCATCCAGGGGTCGGAAACACCATATATTTT.

The chain links TRBV6-5 to TRBJ1-4; TRBD1 aligns across 11 bases. Unmatched junction bases numbered 4, after V lost 0 bases and J lost 7 bases. This CDR3 has 16 amino acids. Germline CDR1 is MNHEY and CDR2 is SVGAGI. In DNA, the CDR3 is TGTGCCAGCAGTTACTCCGGACAGGGGGCGTCTGAAAAACTGTTTTTT. This encodes CASSYSGQGASEKLFF.

The V gene is TRBV7-9, the J gene TRBJ2-3, with 9 nucleotides matching TRBD1. Germline assignment: CDR1 SEHNR and CDR2 FQNEAQ (reference sequence). With 6 bases clipped from V and 6 bases from J, the junction kept 13 bases outside the gene matches. This CDR3 has 16 residues. This chain's CDR3 is CASRTPTGQGKDTQYF. CDR3 nucleotide sequence: TGTGCCAGCAGAACTCCCACGGGACAGGGAAAGGATACGCAGTATTTT.

This sequence joins TRBV5-1 and TRBJ2-3; D might be TRBD1 (6 bases). V lost 0 bases and J lost 12, with 8 bases in between. The CDR3 totals 11 residues. Per germline, CDR1 SGHRS and CDR2 YFSETQ. This CDR3 is CASSLDRVQYF. As DNA, the CDR3 is TGCGCCAGCAGCTTGGACAGGGTTCAGTATTTT.

The chain recombines TRBV5-1 with TRBJ1-1; tentatively, D is TRBD1 (6 bases). CDR1 is SGHRS, CDR2 YFSETQ, per germline. Trimming removed 0 bases from V and 2 bases from J, with 11 bases in between. The CDR3 length is 15 residues. The CDR3 DNA sequence: TGCGCCAGCAGCTTGGCCCCCAGGGGAAACACTGAAGCTTTCTTT. Its translation: CASSLAPRGNTEAFF. Filled out from reference TRBV5-1 and TRBJ1-1, the complete variable domain reads KAGVTQTPRYLIKTRGQQVTLSCSPISGHRSVSWYQQTPGQGLQFLFEYFSETQRNKGNFPGRFSGRQFSNSRSEMNVSTLELGDSALYLCASSLAPRGNTEAFFGQGTRLTVV.

The chain joins TRBV3-1 (or the pseudogene TRBV3-2) to TRBJ2-3; TRBD2 matches 13 bases. The ends lost 0 bases at V and 3 bases at J; junction bases unmatched: 6. This CDR3 spans 18 amino acids. Germline values: CDR1 LGHDT, CDR2 YNNKEL (reference sequence). CDR3 in DNA: TGTGCCAGCAGCCAAGATACTAGCGGGGGGGCCCGAACAGATACGCAGTATTTT. This encodes CASSQDTSGGARTDTQYF.

This chain joins TRBV9 and TRBJ1-3; D is perhaps TRBD1 (5 bases). Germline V gives CDR1 SGDLS, CDR2 YYNGEE. The CDR3 consists of 16 residues. Between the trimmed V and J ends, which lost 4 bases and 0 bases, there was a span of 14 bases. Written as DNA, the CDR3 is TGTGCCAGCAGCCGGGGGACCCCCAGCTCTGGAAACACCATATATTTT. It is translated as CASSRGTPSSGNTIYF.

This rearrangement joins TRBV7-9 to TRBJ1-4; D is perhaps TRBD1 (5 bases). CDR1 and CDR2 from the germline V gene are SEHNR and FQNEAQ (reference sequence). Trimming cost V 1 base and J 7 bases, with 10 bases left between them. CDR3 length equals 14 residues. CDR3 coding DNA: TGTGCCAGCAGCTTAGGGACATTGACTGAAAAACTGTTTTTT. It is translated as CASSLGTLTEKLFF.

The CDR3 spells CASSLGNGGSYNEQFF. The CDR3 coding sequence is TGCGCCAGCAGCTTGGGAAACGGGGGCTCCTACAATGAGCAGTTCTTC. The J gene is TRBJ2-1, the V gene TRBV5-1; possible D gene TRBD2, 6 bases. The CDR3 has 16 amino acids. The germline V gene has CDR1 SGHRS and CDR2 YFSETQ. V shed 0 bases and J shed 0 bases, with 10 bases lying between them.

The chain carries TRBV3-1 (or the pseudogene TRBV3-2) and TRBJ1-2, with D unresolved. Looked up from germline, CDR1 is LGHDT and CDR2 is YNNKEL (reference sequence). Trimming took off 2 bases at V and 5 bases at J, with 9 bases between the two ends. The CDR3 totals 13 residues. The CDR3 DNA is TGTGCCAGCAGCCAACAACAGCTGTATGGCTACACCTTC. Its translation is CASSQQQLYGYTF.

In its sample, this clone was seen once. The J gene is TRBJ1-1, the V gene TRBV29-1; weak D call: TRBD1 (5 bases). Germline CDR1 is SQVTM and CDR2 is ANQGSEA. V was cut by 5 bases and J by 0 bases, with 28 bases left in between. The CDR3 is 19 amino acids. The CDR3 sequence: CSVLPIKRGSFSMNTEAFF. In DNA, the CDR3 is TGCAGCGTTCTACCGATCAAGCGGGGCTCCTTCTCCATGAACACTGAAGCTTTCTTT.

CDR3 nucleotides: TGTGCCAGCAGTCCCATACAGGGGGCCAACTATGGCTACACCTTC. Translating it yields CASSPIQGANYGYTF. The chain employs TRBV2 and TRBJ1-2; 9 bases match TRBD1. The CDR3 length is 15 residues. V shed 5 bases, J shed 2 bases, and the junction held 6 bases outside the gene matches. CDR1 SNHLY and CDR2 FYNNEI come from the germline V gene.

The gene calls are TRBV19 and TRBJ1-2; weak D call: TRBD1 (6 bases). In germline, CDR1 is LNHDA, CDR2 SQIVND (reference sequence). This CDR3 is 15 amino acids long. V gave up 5 bases and J gave up 4 bases, with 17 bases separating them. The CDR3 sequence: CASSARTVGIYGYTF. The CDR3 DNA reads as TGTGCCAGTAGTGCTCGGACAGTAGGGATCTATGGCTACACCTTC.

This clone was seen just once. The chain employs TRBV12-5 and TRBJ2-2, with D unclear. Germline lookup yields CDR1 LGHNT and CDR2 FRNRAP. The CDR3 loop spans 18 amino acids. V dropped 0 bases and J dropped 3 bases, with 17 bases sitting between them. The CDR3 loop is CASGLVQTGSWDTGELFF. The CDR3, as DNA: TGTGCTAGTGGTTTGGTCCAAACCGGGTCCTGGGACACCGGGGAGCTGTTTTTT.

The chain uses TRBV7-9 and TRBJ2-5; D may be TRBD2 (6 bases). With 4 bases removed from V and 5 bases from J, the gap between germline ends came to 14 bases. This CDR3 has 14 amino acids. Germline-derived CDR1 and CDR2 are SEHNR and FQNEAQ (reference sequence). The CDR3 nucleotides read TGTGCCAGCAGCTCCTCGGCCCGGGGGGAGACCCAGTACTTC. This translates into CASSSSARGETQYF. The variable domain in full, completed from reference TRBV7-9 and TRBJ2-5, reads DTGVSQNPRHKITKRGQNVTFRCDPISEHNRLYWYRQTLGQGPEFLTYFQNEAQLEKSRLLSDRFSAERPKGSFSTLEIQRTEQGDSAMYLCASSSSARGETQYFGPGTRLLVL.

The CDR3 coding sequence is TGTGCCAGCAGCTTAGGTGCGAGATCGAACACCGGGGAGCTGTTTTTT. Residues: CASSLGARSNTGELFF. The chain has TRBV11-3 and TRBJ2-2; D is ambiguous. Trimming took 1 base from V and 0 from J, leaving 9 bases between them. CDR3 length: 16 amino acids. Per germline, CDR1 SGHNT and CDR2 YENEEA.

This clone was seen a handful of times. The J gene is TRBJ2-3, the V gene TRBV7-2, with a weak D call TRBD2 (6 bases). With 4 bases removed from V and 3 bases from J, the gap between germline ends came to 20 bases. The CDR3 has 17 residues. Germline V gene sequence: CDR1 SGHTA, CDR2 FQGNSA. CDR3 region: CASSSRAKRGFTDTQYF. The CDR3 DNA reads as TGTGCCAGCAGCTCACGTGCGAAACGGGGGTTTACAGATACGCAGTATTTT.

This clone showed up just once. The rearrangement uses TRBV28 and TRBJ1-1, with a weak D call TRBD1 (6 bases). CDR1 MDHEN and CDR2 SYDVKM come from the germline V gene. The CDR3 runs 13 residues. The V end was cut by 11 bases, the J end by 0 bases, with 13 bases between. CDR3 bases: TGTGCCGGACAGAGCGGTATGAACACTGAAGCTTTCTTT. Its protein product is CAGQSGMNTEAFF.